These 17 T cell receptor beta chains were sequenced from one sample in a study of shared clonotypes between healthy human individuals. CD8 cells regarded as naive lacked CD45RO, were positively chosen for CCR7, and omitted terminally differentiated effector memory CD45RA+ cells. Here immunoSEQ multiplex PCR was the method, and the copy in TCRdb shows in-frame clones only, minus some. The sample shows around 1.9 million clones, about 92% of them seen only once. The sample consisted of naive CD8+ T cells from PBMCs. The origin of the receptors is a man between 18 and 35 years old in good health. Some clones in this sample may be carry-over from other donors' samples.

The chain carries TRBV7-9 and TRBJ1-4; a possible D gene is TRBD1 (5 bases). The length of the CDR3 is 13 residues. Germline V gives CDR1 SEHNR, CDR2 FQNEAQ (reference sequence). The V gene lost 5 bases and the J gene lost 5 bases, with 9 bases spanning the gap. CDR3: CASSHRGNEKLFF. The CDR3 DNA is TGTGCCAGCAGCCACCGGGGGAATGAAAAACTGTTTTTT. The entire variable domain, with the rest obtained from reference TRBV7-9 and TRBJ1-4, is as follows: DTGVSQNPRHKITKRGQNVTFRCDPISEHNRLYWYRQTLGQGPEFLTYFQNEAQLEKSRLLSDRFSAERPKGSFSTLEIQRTEQGDSAMYLCASSHRGNEKLFFGSGTQLSVL.

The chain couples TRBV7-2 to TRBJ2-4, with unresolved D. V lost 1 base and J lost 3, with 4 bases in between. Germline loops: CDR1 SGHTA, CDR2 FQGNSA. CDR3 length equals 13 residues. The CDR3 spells CASSLVSKNIQYF. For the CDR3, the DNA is TGTGCCAGCAGCTTAGTGAGCAAAAACATTCAGTACTTC.

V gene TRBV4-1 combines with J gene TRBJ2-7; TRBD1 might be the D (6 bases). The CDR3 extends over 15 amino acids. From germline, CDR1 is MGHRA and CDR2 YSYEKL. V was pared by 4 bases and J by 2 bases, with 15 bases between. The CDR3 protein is CASSPLGQLAYEQYF. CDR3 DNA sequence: TGCGCCAGCAGCCCCTTAGGACAGCTTGCCTACGAGCAGTACTTC.

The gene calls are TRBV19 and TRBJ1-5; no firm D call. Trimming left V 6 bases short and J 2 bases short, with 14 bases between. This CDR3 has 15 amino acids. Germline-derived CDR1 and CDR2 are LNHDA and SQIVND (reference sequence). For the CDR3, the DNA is TGTGCCAGTAGCCGGGATGTGTTGGGCAATCAGCCCCAGCATTTT. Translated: CASSRDVLGNQPQHF.

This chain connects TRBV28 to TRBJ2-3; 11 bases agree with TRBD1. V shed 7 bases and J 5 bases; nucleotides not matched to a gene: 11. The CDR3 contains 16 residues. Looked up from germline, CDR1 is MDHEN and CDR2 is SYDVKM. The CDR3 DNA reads TGTGCCAGCACCCGTCCCGGACAGGGGGCGTTAGATACGCAGTATTTT. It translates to CASTRPGQGALDTQYF.

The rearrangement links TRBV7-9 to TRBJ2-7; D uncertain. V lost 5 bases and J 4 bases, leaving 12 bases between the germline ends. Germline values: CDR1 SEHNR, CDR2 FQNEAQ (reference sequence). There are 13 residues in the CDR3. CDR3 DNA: TGTGCCAGCAGCGCCCAACGGATGTACGAGCAGTACTTC. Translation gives CASSAQRMYEQYF.

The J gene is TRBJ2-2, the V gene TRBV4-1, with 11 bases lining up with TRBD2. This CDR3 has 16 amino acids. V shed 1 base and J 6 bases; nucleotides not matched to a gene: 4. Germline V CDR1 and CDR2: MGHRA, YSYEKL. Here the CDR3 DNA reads TGCGCCAGCAGCCAAGGAACTAGCGGGAGATCCGGGGAGCTGTTTTTT. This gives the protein CASSQGTSGRSGELFF.

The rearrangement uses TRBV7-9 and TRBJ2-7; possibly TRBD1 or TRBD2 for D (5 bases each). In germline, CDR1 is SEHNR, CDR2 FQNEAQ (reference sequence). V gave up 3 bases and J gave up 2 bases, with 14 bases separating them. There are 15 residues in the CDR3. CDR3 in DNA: TGTGCCAGCAGCTTCCGGGACGTCAATCCCTACGAGCAGTACTTC. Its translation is CASSFRDVNPYEQYF.

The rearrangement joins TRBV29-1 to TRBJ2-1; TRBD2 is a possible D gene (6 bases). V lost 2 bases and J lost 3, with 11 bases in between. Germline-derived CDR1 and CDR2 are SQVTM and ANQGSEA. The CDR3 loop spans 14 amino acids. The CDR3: CSVESRDLYNEQFF. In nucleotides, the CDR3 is TGCAGCGTTGAATCGCGGGACCTCTACAATGAGCAGTTCTTC.

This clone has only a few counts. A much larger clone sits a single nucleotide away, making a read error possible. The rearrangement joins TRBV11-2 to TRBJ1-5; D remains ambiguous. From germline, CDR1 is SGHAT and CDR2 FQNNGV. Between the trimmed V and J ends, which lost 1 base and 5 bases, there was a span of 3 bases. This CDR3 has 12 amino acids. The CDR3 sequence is CASSLGDQPQHF. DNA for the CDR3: TGTGCCAGCAGCTTAGGGGATCAGCCCCAGCATTTT. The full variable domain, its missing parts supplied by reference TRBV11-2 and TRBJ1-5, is EAGVAQSPRYKIIEKRQSVAFWCNPISGHATLYWYQQILGQGPKLLIQFQNNGVVDDSQLPKDRFSAERLKGVDSTLKIQPAKLEDSAVYLCASSLGDQPQHFGDGTRLSIL.

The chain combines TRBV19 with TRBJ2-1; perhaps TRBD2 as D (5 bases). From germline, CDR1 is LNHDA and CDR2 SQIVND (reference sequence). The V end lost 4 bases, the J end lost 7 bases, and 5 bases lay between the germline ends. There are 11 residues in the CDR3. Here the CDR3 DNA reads TGTGCCAGTAGTAGCGGGAATGAGCAGTTCTTC. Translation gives CASSSGNEQFF.

CDR3 amino acids: CASSRSGSPHNEQFF. Here the CDR3 DNA reads TGTGCCAGCAGCCGGAGCGGGAGCCCCCACAATGAGCAGTTCTTC. The V call is TRBV9, the J call TRBJ2-1; 8 bases map to TRBD2. Trimming cost V 4 bases and J 5 bases; bases outside gene matches: 8. Germline V gene lookup returns CDR1 SGDLS and CDR2 YYNGEE. The CDR3 is made up of 15 amino acids.

In DNA form, the CDR3 reads TGCGCCAGCAGCCAAGGGACAGGGGTTTTCAATGAGCAGTTCTTC. Translated: CASSQGTGVFNEQFF. The V call is TRBV4-3, the J call TRBJ2-1; 9 nucleotides align to TRBD1. Germline V gives CDR1 LGHNA, CDR2 YSLEER. The V and J ends lost 1 base and 6 bases, in that order; junction bases with no gene match: 4. The CDR3 runs to 15 residues.

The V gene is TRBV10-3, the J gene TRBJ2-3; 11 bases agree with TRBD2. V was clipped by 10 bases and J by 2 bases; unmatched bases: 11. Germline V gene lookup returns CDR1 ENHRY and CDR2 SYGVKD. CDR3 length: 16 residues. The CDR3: CATRPLTSGDTDTQYF. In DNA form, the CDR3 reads TGTGCCACCCGCCCTTTGACTAGCGGGGACACAGATACGCAGTATTTT.

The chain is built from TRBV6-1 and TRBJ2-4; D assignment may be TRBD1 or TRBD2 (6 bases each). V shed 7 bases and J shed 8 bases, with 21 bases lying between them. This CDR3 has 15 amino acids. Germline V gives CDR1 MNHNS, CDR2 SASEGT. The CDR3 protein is CASIEGGATIYIQYF. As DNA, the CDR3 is TGTGCCAGCATCGAGGGGGGCGCAACGATATACATTCAGTACTTC.

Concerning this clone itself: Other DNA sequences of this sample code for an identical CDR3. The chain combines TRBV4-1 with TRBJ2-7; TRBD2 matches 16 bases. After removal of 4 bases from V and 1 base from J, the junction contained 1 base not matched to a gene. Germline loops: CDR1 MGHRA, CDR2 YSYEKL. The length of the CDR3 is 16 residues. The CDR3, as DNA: TGCGCCAGCAGCCCGGGACTAGCGGGAGGGTCCTACGAGCAGTACTTC. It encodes CASSPGLAGGSYEQYF.

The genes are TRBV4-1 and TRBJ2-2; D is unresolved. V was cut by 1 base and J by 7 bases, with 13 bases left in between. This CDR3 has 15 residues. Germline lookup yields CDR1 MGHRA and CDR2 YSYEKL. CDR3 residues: CASSQGEGLGGELFF. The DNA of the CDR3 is TGCGCCAGCAGCCAAGGGGAAGGCCTTGGCGGGGAGCTGTTTTTT.